The clone carrying this T cell receptor beta chain was found a few times. The data derive from a study of blood T cells in healthy people across ages. For the second PCR, which ran for roughly 6 to 12 cycles, a sample-barcoded 5' primer and a J-beta primer mix were used. TCRdb re-derived calls from the 5' RACE reads in MiXCR, one entry per CDR3 protein. The sample has 550,000 to 750,000 distinct CDR3 sequences, under 25% seen once; the top ten hold around 3.4%. The CDR3 covers 17 residues. The V gene's germline CDR1 is MGHRA and CDR2 YSYEKL. V trimming: 4 bases; J trimming: 7 bases; junction bases outside the gene matches: 14.

This receptor was obtained from a man in his 70s in good health. This chain joins TRBV4-1 and TRBJ1-4; the match to TRBD1 covers 8 bases. The sequenced sample consisted of blood. DNA for the CDR3: TGCGCCAGCAGCCCGAGGGGGGCATCAGGGGGCTTTGAAAAACTGTTTTTT. It specifies CASSPRGASGGFEKLFF.